This T cell receptor (beta chain) was identified in a study of identical twins. As for this clonotype: Its specificity is not known.

In germline, CDR1 is LNHNV, CDR2 YYDKDF (reference sequence). CDR3 size: 16 residues. Between the trimmed V and J ends, which lost 0 bases and 1 base, there was a span of 10 bases. Study-level findings and limits: Twin pairs' shared out-of-frame alpha sequences were enriched in low generation probability. Models came in too low on out-of-frame TCR alpha sharing in monozygotic twins. It was possible that invariant MAIT and iNKT cells partly confounded the zero-insertion analyses.

TCRdb re-called the 5' RACE reads with MiXCR, one entry per CDR3 protein. The sample shows about 1.7 million distinct CDR3 sequences, about 30% of them seen only once. Healthy Caucasians made up all donors. The sequence came from a newborn girl in good health. Sequencing was carried out using cord blood. The chain is built from TRBV15 and TRBJ1-5; D is undetermined. The CDR3 nucleotides read TGTGCCACCAGCAGAGATCTCGGAATCAGCAATCAGCCCCAGCATTTT. Translating gives CATSRDLGISNQPQHF.